This TCR beta chain was identified in a study of T cell changes during pregnancy in multiple sclerosis. Germline CDR1 reads KGHSH; CDR2 reads LQKENI. The CDR3 extends over 14 amino acids. V was pared by 3 bases and J by 7 bases, with 2 bases of the junction left unmatched. Sequencing used immunoSEQ multiplex PCR; TCRdb keeps in-frame clones, though not all of them. Counted here are approximately 70,000 clones, more than 80% occurring once; the ten biggest clones make up about 1%. The source is a female donor in good health, enrolled as a control in a pregnancy study. The sequencing here drew on peripheral blood, taken in the first trimester of pregnancy. The V and J genes are TRBV18 and TRBJ1-6, with 8 bases lining up with TRBD1. Here the CDR3 DNA reads TGTGCCAGCTCACCGACAGGGGCCAATTCACCCCTCCACTTT. Protein product: CASSPTGANSPLHF.